This section outlines one T cell receptor (beta chain) sequence together with its context. In the authors' methods: Reference gene primer amplification gave nucleated cell count estimates. Data came from immunoSEQ multiplex PCR; TCRdb stores just in-frame clones and leaves some out. V, J and clone size were drawn from that table, and D and trimming were deduced from the DNA. The data contain about 200,000 clones, 65% to 85% of them seen just once; the ten biggest clones take up 6.5% to 8.5%. The sample comes from a study of blood T cell repertoires in COVID-19. Study-level background: The analysed material was cDNA or gDNA that came from T cells, B-cell-depleted T cells, or PBMCs.

Adults between roughly 18 and 90 years of age took part from fewer than 30 US areas. Researchers sorted participants into cohorts using their self-reported clinical history. This CDR3 spans 17 amino acids. Trimming at V came to 1 base and at J to 6 bases, leaving 10 bases not matched to a gene. Germline loops: CDR1 LNHDA, CDR2 SQIVND (reference sequence). The source of this sequence is a woman aged 40 to 55 with acute COVID-19. The gene calls are TRBV19 and TRBJ2-1; 9 positions match TRBD2. The sample comprised PBMCs or T cells enriched from blood (not recorded which). Here the CDR3 reads CASSIVFGGRAPNEQFF. The CDR3, as DNA: TGTGCCAGTAGTATAGTGTTTGGCGGGAGGGCCCCCAATGAGCAGTTCTTC.